Described below is a single T cell receptor (beta chain) sequence and its context. The antigen it recognizes is unknown. Base qualities are not at hand, and no much larger clone is one base apart. The 90 to 95 tumor samples underwent high-throughput TCR profiling using ImmunoSEQ. The paper's processing steps were these. Richness (unique productive sequences), clonality, evenness and relatedness were included as repertoire diversity metrics, and similarity between samples was assessed with the Bhattacharyya coefficient. In a sensitivity analysis, TCRs with fewer than two reads were excluded, and consistent conclusions were obtained. In TCRdb, the immuneACCESS table is reduced to in-frame sequences with V and J assigned. These tables do not hold every clone; where another copy was compared, an unresolved V gene accounts for under half, and the others remain unexplained. D and trimming come from the DNA, and the V and J calls and clone size come from that table. This sample has 3,000 to 3,500 clones in its table, and more than 65% of those were observed once. 8% to 10% of the sample goes to the ten largest clones.

The CDR3 holds 14 amino acids from the cysteine to the phenylalanine. Just the 42-base CDR3 DNA is kept, in frame starting at base 1. The sample is drawn from a study of high-grade serous ovarian cancer treatment subgroups (TCRdb year 2021). About the full investigation: A mean of 14,192 reads and about 7,500 unique TCR beta rearrangements per sample was generated by sequencing. The study examined TCR beta repertoires in high-grade serous ovarian cancer patients who were grouped under a laparoscopic triage algorithm by complete gross resection or by neoadjuvant chemotherapy response. Each patient contributed one primary tumor and two metastatic tumor samples, giving approximately 91 samples in total. The approximately 30-patient cohort included approximately ten patients with no residual disease after primary surgery (R0), approximately ten excellent NACT responders, and approximately ten poor NACT responders.

The tumor samples were collected prior to definitive surgery or chemotherapy. Genomic DNA was extracted by the MD Anderson Biospecimen Extraction Resource, and TCR sequencing was done by the MD Anderson Cancer Genomics Laboratory. Overall study outcomes, separate from this receptor: Bulk tumor TCR sequencing lacked spatial information, limiting insight into HGSC tumor complexity and diversity. TCR clonal relatedness showed a positive correlation with neoantigen level and a trend toward positive correlation with copy number variation and mutation load from whole-genome sequencing. TCR repertoire analyses focused on CDR3; CDR1 and CDR2 were not analyzed. Repertoire similarity between tumors from the same patient ranged from 0.11 to 0.79, while tumors from different patients showed almost no similarity.

This TCR was recovered from a human donor with high-grade serous ovarian cancer. Sequenced input: tumor tissue. The chain is made from TRBV12-2 and TRBJ1-5; the table's D call of TRBD1 was not tested on the DNA. TRBV12-2 is given as a pseudogene. The DNA is as follows: TGTGCAAGTCGCTTAATGTCAGGCAATCAGCCCCAGCATTTT. Translated, it gives CASRLMSGNQPQHF.